The following is a T cell receptor (beta chain) sequence with its context. Per the germline V gene, CDR1 is MNHEY and CDR2 is SVGEGT. This CDR3 spans 15 amino acids. V lost 0 bases and J lost 8, with 13 bases in between. This entry comes from a study of blood T cell repertoires in COVID-19. Turning to the study itself: PBMCs, B-cell-depleted T cells, or T cells were the source of the cDNA or gDNA that made up the material.

In the source study's methods: Amplification of reference gene primers provided the estimated nucleated cell counts. The table came from immunoSEQ multiplex PCR; TCRdb's copy has only in-frame clones and leaves some out. Clone size and the V and J calls come from that table; the DNA yielded D and trimming. Of 200,000 or so clones in the sample, about 82% were seen once. The sequenced sample consisted of peripheral blood. The TCR originated in a woman of 80 years or more with acute or convalescent COVID-19. J is TRBJ1-4 and V is TRBV6-2 or TRBV6-3, with D unresolved. CDR3: CASSYSRGVGEKLFF. In nucleotides, the CDR3 is TGTGCCAGCAGTTACTCGAGAGGAGTTGGGGAAAAACTGTTTTTT.